What follows are 7 T cell receptor beta chains derived from one specimen sequenced in a study of identical twins. TCRdb re-analysed the 5' RACE reads in MiXCR, keeping a single row per CDR3 protein. The table lists 310,000 or so distinct CDR3 sequences, about 8.3% of them singletons. These data also featured in a second study, about yellow fever vaccine responses in identical twins.

Sequences were obtained from memory (CD45RO+) T cells sorted from blood. The source is a woman younger than 30 in good health.

This clonotype showed up many times. The chain recombines TRBV6-5 with TRBJ1-2; 8 bases line up with TRBD1. V lost 5 bases and J lost 2; bases outside the gene matches: 10. The CDR3 has 16 residues. Germline CDR1 is MNHEY and CDR2 is SVGAGI. In DNA form, the CDR3 reads TGTGCCAGCAGTCTACGGACAGGGAATGAGAACTATGGCTACACCTTC. Translation gives CASSLRTGNENYGYTF.

There are many counts of this clonotype. The chain combines TRBV15 with TRBJ2-1, with TRBD2 matching over 8 bases. The CDR3 sequence is 15 residues long. J gave up 9 bases and V 0 bases, and 7 bases lay outside the gene matches. The V gene's germline CDR1 is LNHNV and CDR2 YYDKDF (reference sequence). The CDR3: CATSRDRAGGGEQFF. DNA for the CDR3: TGTGCCACCAGCAGAGATCGTGCGGGGGGTGGTGAGCAGTTCTTC.

This clonotype was counted many times. The V and J genes are TRBV6-5 and TRBJ1-5; D ambiguous. The CDR3 consists of 12 residues. With 6 bases removed from V and 0 bases from J, the gap between germline ends came to 3 bases. Germline CDR1 and CDR2: MNHEY and SVGAGI. CDR3 bases: TGTGCCAGCAGAGCTAGCAATCAGCCCCAGCATTTT. The encoded protein is CASRASNQPQHF.

The table lists this clonotype with many counts. The chain has TRBV7-8 and TRBJ1-2; TRBD1 matches 8 bases. The V gene's germline CDR1 is SGHVS and CDR2 FQNEAQ. V lost 5 bases to trimming and J lost 0 bases; unmatched junction nucleotides: 5. This CDR3 has 15 amino acids. The CDR3 region is CASSMTGAANYGYTF. CDR3 coding DNA: TGTGCCAGCAGCATGACAGGGGCAGCTAACTATGGCTACACCTTC.

The chain combines TRBV11-3 with TRBJ2-4, with D hard to call. Trimming cost V 8 bases and J 9 bases, with 11 bases left between them. The CDR3 is made up of 11 amino acids. CDR1 is SGHNT, CDR2 YENEEA, per germline. The CDR3 here is CASGNNGIQYF. CDR3 DNA: TGTGCCAGCGGGAACAACGGCATTCAGTACTTC.

This clonotype came up a few times. CDR3 nucleotides: TGTGCCAGCAGTGAAGCAGGGACAGGGAGGGAGCAGTTCTTC. Residues: CASSEAGTGREQFF. V and J are TRBV6-1 and TRBJ2-1; TRBD1 matches 9 bases. Germline assignment: CDR1 MNHNS and CDR2 SASEGT. CDR3 length: 14 amino acids. The J segment lost 10 bases and the V segment lost 0 bases, leaving 4 bases of the junction unmatched.

This clonotype is labeled medium-sized (0.01 to 0.1%). The chain recombines TRBV5-1 with TRBJ2-5, with 12 nucleotides matching TRBD2. The CDR3 loop spans 15 amino acids. V lost 5 bases to trimming and J lost 5 bases; unmatched junction nucleotides: 7. Germline loops: CDR1 SGHRS, CDR2 YFSETQ. The CDR3 DNA is TGCGCCAGCAGTTTCACTCTAGCGGGAGGGGAGACCCAGTACTTC. Its protein is CASSFTLAGGETQYF.